This passage covers 26 T cell receptor beta chains from one sample sequenced in a study of T cell responses to AZD1222 COVID-19 vaccine. Profiling relied on immunoSEQ multiplex PCR, and the TCRdb table lists in-frame clones only, not all of them. The table lists approximately 80,000 clones, roughly 85% of them singletons, with approximately 3.6% in the top ten. The sequenced sample was peripheral blood, obtained 28 days after the second AZD1222 dose. The receptors were sampled from an adult who received the AZD1222 COVID-19 vaccine.

The chain recombines TRBV10-1 with TRBJ2-7, with D unresolved. This CDR3 is 13 amino acids long. The V gene lost 0 bases and the J gene lost 4 bases, with 7 bases spanning the gap. Per germline, CDR1 WNHNN and CDR2 SYGVQD (reference sequence). The CDR3 coding sequence is TGCGCCAGCAGTGAGTCAGGTGAATACGAGCAGTACTTC. Translation gives CASSESGEYEQYF.

The chain links TRBV5-8 to TRBJ1-5, with 9 bases matching TRBD1. The CDR3 has 16 residues. Germline CDR1 is SGHTS and CDR2 is YDEGEE. V was pared by 5 bases and J by 4 bases, with 10 bases of the junction left unmatched. CDR3 protein: CASSTRTGGGNQPQHF. In DNA, the CDR3 is TGTGCCAGCAGTACCCGAACAGGGGGCGGGAATCAGCCCCAGCATTTT.

The gene calls are TRBV28 and TRBJ2-1; tentative D call: TRBD2 (6 bases). CDR3 size: 13 residues. CDR1 is MDHEN, CDR2 SYDVKM, per germline. The germline V and J ends were trimmed by 7 bases and 6 bases, with 13 bases remaining between them. In DNA, the CDR3 is TGTGCCAGCATCAAGCTGGGGGGCAATGAGCAGTTCTTC. Translated: CASIKLGGNEQFF.

Comments on this clone: This sample also contains other DNA sequences that code for the same CDR3. V is TRBV6-1 and J is TRBJ1-2; possible D gene TRBD1, 6 bases. The V end was cut by 0 bases, the J end by 6 bases, with 11 bases between. The CDR3 sequence is 14 residues long. Germline-derived CDR1 and CDR2 are MNHNS and SASEGT. CDR3 sequence: CASSEAGGAHGYTF. DNA for the CDR3: TGTGCCAGCAGTGAAGCCGGGGGGGCACATGGCTACACCTTC.

The chain has TRBV6-2 or TRBV6-3 and TRBJ1-2; D is unresolved. CDR1 MNHEY and CDR2 SVGEGT come from the germline V gene. Trimming removed 2 bases from V and 4 bases from J, with 20 bases in between. CDR3 length: 17 residues. Here the CDR3 reads CASSYPVSTGMFYGYTF. The CDR3 bases are TGTGCCAGCAGTTACCCAGTCTCAACCGGGATGTTCTATGGCTACACCTTC.

The J gene is TRBJ1-2, the V gene TRBV28, with 8 nucleotides matching TRBD1. This CDR3 has 14 amino acids. The germline V gene has CDR1 MDHEN and CDR2 SYDVKM. Losses at the gene ends were 5 bases for V and 8 bases for J; bases not matched to a gene: 10. The CDR3 loop is CASSKRQGRDGYTF. The CDR3 DNA follows: TGTGCCAGCAGTAAGCGACAGGGGCGGGACGGCTACACCTTC.

This clone was found once. The V gene is TRBV7-9, the J gene TRBJ2-3; D is unclear. This CDR3 region has 12 residues. CDR1 and CDR2 from the germline V gene are SEHNR and FQNEAQ (reference sequence). Trimming stripped 2 bases from V and 6 bases from J, with 6 bases between. Written as DNA, the CDR3 is TGTGCCAGCAGCTTAATGGGGGATACGCAGTATTTT. Protein: CASSLMGDTQYF.

To note about this clone: An end of the junction differs from the germline gene, which may be a read error. V usage is TRBV4-3 and J usage is TRBJ2-3; TRBD2 is a possible D gene (7 bases). Germline V gives CDR1 LGHNA, CDR2 YSLEER. The CDR3 is made up of 17 amino acids. The CDR3 DNA sequence: TGCACCAGCAGCCATCAAGGGGGGGACTCGATCACAGATACGCAGTATTTT. This translates into CTSSHQGGDSITDTQYF.

The V and J genes are TRBV10-3 and TRBJ2-3, with 7 bases lining up with TRBD1. V dropped 11 bases and J dropped 2; count of bases not matched to a gene: 13. The germline gives CDR1 ENHRY, CDR2 SYGVKD. CDR3 length equals 15 residues. The chain's CDR3 is CASKPGGEITDTQYF. CDR3 in DNA: TGTGCCTCGAAACCAGGGGGAGAAATCACAGATACGCAGTATTTT.

V is TRBV10-3 and J is TRBJ1-6; 9 bases fit TRBD1. The germline CDR1 and CDR2 sequences are ENHRY and SYGVKD. Losses at the gene ends were 2 bases for V and 9 bases for J; bases not matched to a gene: 8. The CDR3 extends over 16 amino acids. The CDR3 DNA reads as TGTGCCATCAGTGAGGGGGTGGGACAGGGTGGTTCACCCCTCCACTTT. It yields the protein CAISEGVGQGGSPLHF.

The rearrangement joins TRBV7-3 to TRBJ2-6; unclear D gene. The CDR3 is 14 amino acids. V was clipped by 6 bases and J by 0 bases, with 6 bases between them. In germline, CDR1 is SGHTA, CDR2 FQGTGA. The CDR3: CASRDASGANVLTF. CDR3 bases: TGTGCCAGCAGGGACGCCTCTGGGGCCAACGTCCTGACTTTC.

J is TRBJ1-6 and V is TRBV6-5; D is undetermined. Germline loops: CDR1 MNHEY, CDR2 SVGAGI. The germline V and J ends were trimmed by 8 bases and 5 bases, with 13 bases remaining between them. The CDR3 runs 14 residues. The chain's CDR3 is CASLGESHNSPLHF. The CDR3 coding sequence is TGTGCCAGCCTCGGGGAGTCGCATAATTCACCCCTCCACTTT.

This chain connects TRBV28 to TRBJ2-5; D might be TRBD1 or TRBD2, each matching 5 bases. Trimming shortened V by 6 bases and J by 0 bases, and 17 bases separated the two germline ends. The CDR3 is made up of 16 amino acids. Per the germline V gene, CDR1 is MDHEN and CDR2 is SYDVKM. The CDR3 here is CASSPSGAANQETQYF. The CDR3 bases are TGTGCCAGCAGCCCCTCCGGGGCTGCCAACCAAGAGACCCAGTACTTC.

In regard to this clone: Other DNA sequences in this sample translate to the same CDR3. V usage is TRBV12-3 or TRBV12-4 and J usage is TRBJ1-6; maybe TRBD1 (6 bases). The CDR3 has 13 residues. The V end was cut by 5 bases, the J end by 7 bases, with 9 bases between. CDR3 region: CASSPTGNSPLHF. The CDR3 nucleotides are TGTGCCAGCAGTCCTACAGGGAATTCACCCCTCCACTTT.

CDR3: CASSRSNSPLHF. DNA of the CDR3: TGTGCCAGCAGCCGGAGTAATTCACCCCTCCACTTT. The J gene is TRBJ1-6, the V gene TRBV7-2; D gene ambiguous. The length of the CDR3 is 12 residues. The germline gives CDR1 SGHTA, CDR2 FQGNSA. Trimming removed 5 bases at V and 6 bases at J, with 5 bases between.

The chain couples TRBV19 to TRBJ2-1; 8 nucleotides align to TRBD2. The CDR3 sequence is 15 residues long. V was clipped by 3 bases and J by 1 base; unmatched bases: 2. Germline V gene lookup returns CDR1 LNHDA and CDR2 SQIVND (reference sequence). The CDR3 DNA reads TGTGCCAGTAGTATTGCGGGAGGATCCTACAATGAGCAGTTCTTC. Protein: CASSIAGGSYNEQFF.

The chain carries TRBV3-1 (or the pseudogene TRBV3-2) and TRBJ1-3, with a possible D match to TRBD1 (5 bases). V lost 2 bases, J lost 3 bases, and 11 bases lay in between. The length of the CDR3 is 15 residues. Germline V gene lookup returns CDR1 LGHDT and CDR2 YNNKEL (reference sequence). The CDR3 loop is CASSQQGYVGNTIYF. The CDR3 region has the DNA TGTGCCAGCAGCCAACAGGGATATGTTGGAAACACCATATATTTT.

The chain recombines TRBV6-2 or TRBV6-3 with TRBJ1-5; 7 bases match TRBD1. Germline loops: CDR1 MNHEY, CDR2 SVGEGT. Trimming cost V 5 bases and J 3 bases; bases outside gene matches: 10. This CDR3 has 16 residues. CDR3 sequence (DNA): TGTGCCAGCAGTGACCTGGACAGGCAATCCAATCAGCCCCAGCATTTT. Translation gives CASSDLDRQSNQPQHF.

This clone was observed a handful of times. The V and J genes are TRBV7-6 and TRBJ2-7; no clear D gene. CDR1 SGHVS and CDR2 FNYEAQ come from the germline V gene. The CDR3 spans 11 residues. V was shortened by 2 bases and J by 7 bases, with 6 bases between the two germline ends. This CDR3 reads CASSLSREQYF. The DNA for the CDR3 is TGTGCCAGCAGCTTAAGTAGGGAGCAGTACTTC.

The J gene is TRBJ2-1, the V gene TRBV28; 10 bases agree with TRBD2. The V gene's germline CDR1 is MDHEN and CDR2 SYDVKM. J was trimmed by 8 bases and V by 4 bases; bases with no gene match: 14. This CDR3 is built from 17 residues. CDR3 DNA: TGTGCCAGCAGTTCCGCATTCCTAGCGGGAGTTTCAGATGAGCAGTTCTTC. Translated: CASSSAFLAGVSDEQFF. Full variable domain (rest looked up from reference TRBV28 and TRBJ2-1): DVKVTQSSRYLVKRTGEKVFLECVQDMDHENMFWYRQDPGLGLRLIYFSYDVKMKEKGDIPEGYSVSREKKERFSLILESASTNQTSMYLCASSSAFLAGVSDEQFFGPGTRLTVL.

The chain uses TRBV5-1 and TRBJ2-1, with 9 nucleotides matching TRBD1. V gave up 4 bases and J gave up 7 bases; unmatched junction bases: 6. Germline V gene sequence: CDR1 SGHRS, CDR2 YFSETQ. CDR3 length equals 14 residues. CDR3 DNA: TGCGCCAGCAGCCGGAGGACAGGGGTAAATGAGCAGTTCTTC. Its translation is CASSRRTGVNEQFF.

This rearrangement joins TRBV27 to TRBJ1-6; D not resolved. CDR3 length equals 13 residues. V lost 5 bases to trimming and J lost 5 bases, with 7 bases between them. The germline V gene has CDR1 MNHEY and CDR2 SMNVEV (reference sequence). CDR3 residues: CASSGRNNSPLHF. For the CDR3, the DNA is TGTGCCAGCAGTGGTCGGAATAATTCACCCCTCCACTTT.

The chain combines TRBV7-2 with TRBJ2-7, with 11 bases fitting TRBD1. Germline lookup yields CDR1 SGHTA and CDR2 FQGNSA. The CDR3 sequence is 14 residues long. J lost 5 bases, V lost 3 bases, and 3 bases had no gene match. The CDR3 is CASSFRDRGDEQYF. CDR3 coding DNA: TGTGCCAGCAGCTTTCGGGACAGGGGGGACGAGCAGTACTTC.

The CDR3 nucleotides read TGTGCCAGCAGTGAATGGTTAGGCCCGATTTACGAGCAGTACTTC. Its protein product is CASSEWLGPIYEQYF. The chain links TRBV6-1 to TRBJ2-7; the D is unclear. V lost 2 bases to trimming and J lost 4 bases, with 15 bases between them. Germline V gene sequence: CDR1 MNHNS, CDR2 SASEGT. This CDR3 comprises 15 residues.

J is TRBJ1-1 and V is TRBV20-1; D gene unclear. The CDR3 totals 10 residues. Germline V lookup: CDR1 DFQATT, CDR2 SNEGSKA (reference sequence). The V end was cut by 6 bases, the J end by 6 bases, with 8 bases between. This chain's CDR3 is CSALYPEAFF. The CDR3 coding sequence is TGCAGTGCCCTTTACCCTGAAGCTTTCTTT.

This chain links TRBV10-3 with TRBJ2-1, with D unclear. The CDR3 spans 14 residues. Per germline, CDR1 ENHRY and CDR2 SYGVKD. V lost 0 bases, J lost 1 base, and 4 bases lay in between. The DNA of the CDR3 is TGTGCCATCAGTGAGTCGGCTTCCTACAATGAGCAGTTCTTC. Translating gives CAISESASYNEQFF.